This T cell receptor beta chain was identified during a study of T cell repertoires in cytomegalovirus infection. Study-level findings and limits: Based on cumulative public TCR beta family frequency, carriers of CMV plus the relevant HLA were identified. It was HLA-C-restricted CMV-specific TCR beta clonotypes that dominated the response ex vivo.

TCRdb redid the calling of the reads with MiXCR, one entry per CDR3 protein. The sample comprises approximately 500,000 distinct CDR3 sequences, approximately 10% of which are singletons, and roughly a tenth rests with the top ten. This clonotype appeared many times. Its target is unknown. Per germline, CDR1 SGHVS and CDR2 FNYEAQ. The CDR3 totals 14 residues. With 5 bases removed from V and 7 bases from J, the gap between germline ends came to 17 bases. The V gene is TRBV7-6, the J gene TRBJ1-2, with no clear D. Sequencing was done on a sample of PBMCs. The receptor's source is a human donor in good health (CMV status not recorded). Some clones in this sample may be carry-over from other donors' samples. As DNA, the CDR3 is TGTGCCAGCAGCCGAGGACGGGGTGAGGGTGGCTACACCTTC. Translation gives CASSRGRGEGGYTF.